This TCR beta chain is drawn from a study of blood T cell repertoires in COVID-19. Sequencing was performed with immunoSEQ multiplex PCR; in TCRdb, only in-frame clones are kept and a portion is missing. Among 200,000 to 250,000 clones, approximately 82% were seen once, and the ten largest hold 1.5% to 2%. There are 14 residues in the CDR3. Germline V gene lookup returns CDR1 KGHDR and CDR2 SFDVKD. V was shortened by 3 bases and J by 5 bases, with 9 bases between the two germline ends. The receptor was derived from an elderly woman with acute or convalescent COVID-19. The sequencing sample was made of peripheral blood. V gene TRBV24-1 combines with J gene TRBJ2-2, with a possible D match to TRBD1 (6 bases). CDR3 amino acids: CATSDPRGTGELFF. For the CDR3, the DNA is TGTGCCACCAGTGATCCGAGGGGGACCGGGGAGCTGTTTTTT.